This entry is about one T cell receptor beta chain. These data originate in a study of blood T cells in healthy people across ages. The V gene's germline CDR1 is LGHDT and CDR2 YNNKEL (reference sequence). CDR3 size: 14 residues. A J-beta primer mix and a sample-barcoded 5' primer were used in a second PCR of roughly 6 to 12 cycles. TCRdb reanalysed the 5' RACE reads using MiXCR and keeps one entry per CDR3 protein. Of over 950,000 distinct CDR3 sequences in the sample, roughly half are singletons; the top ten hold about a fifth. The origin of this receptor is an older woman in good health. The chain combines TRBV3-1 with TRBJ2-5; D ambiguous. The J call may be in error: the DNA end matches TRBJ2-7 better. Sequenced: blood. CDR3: CASSQAGEYYEQYF. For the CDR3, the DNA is TGTGCCAGCAGCCAAGCTGGCGAGTACTACGAGCAGTACTTC.